This TCR beta chain was documented in a study of monozygotic twins with inflammatory bowel disease. Skipping T cell sorting, the study isolated total RNA directly from whole blood. About this clonotype: The target antigen is unknown.

General study results and limits: IBD patients shared fewer clonotypes with others than healthy twins, especially with disease activity. The study found lower TCRbeta diversity (inverse Simpson) in IBD patients than in healthy co-twins.

The UMIs contained a 6-nucleotide sample barcode. They were added by template switching during cDNA synthesis. With the 5' RACE reads reprocessed, TCRdb shows one record per CDR3 protein and no DNA. The sample shows approximately 380,000 distinct CDR3 sequences, and about 2.5% sits with its ten largest clones. The germline V gene encodes CDR1 SGHTA and CDR2 FQGTGA. The CDR3 contains 11 residues. The receptor was isolated from a human donor with ulcerative colitis or Crohn's disease, or a healthy co-twin of an affected twin (not recorded which). The rearrangement uses TRBV7-3 and TRBJ2-2. Sequencing used blood. CDR3 region: CASKDTGELFF.